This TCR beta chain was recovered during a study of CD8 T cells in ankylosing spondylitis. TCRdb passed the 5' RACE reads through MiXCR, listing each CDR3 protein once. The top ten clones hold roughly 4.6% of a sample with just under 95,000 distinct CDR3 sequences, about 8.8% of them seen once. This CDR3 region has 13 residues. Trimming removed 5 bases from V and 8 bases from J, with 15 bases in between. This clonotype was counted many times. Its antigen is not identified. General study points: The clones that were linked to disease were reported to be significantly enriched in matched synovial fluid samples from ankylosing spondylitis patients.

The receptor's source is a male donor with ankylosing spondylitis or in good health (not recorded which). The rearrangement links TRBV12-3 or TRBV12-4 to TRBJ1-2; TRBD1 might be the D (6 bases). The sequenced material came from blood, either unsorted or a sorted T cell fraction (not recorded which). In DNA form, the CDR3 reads TGTGCCAGCAGTATCTTCTCGGGGGGCGGCTACACCTTC. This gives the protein CASSIFSGGGYTF.